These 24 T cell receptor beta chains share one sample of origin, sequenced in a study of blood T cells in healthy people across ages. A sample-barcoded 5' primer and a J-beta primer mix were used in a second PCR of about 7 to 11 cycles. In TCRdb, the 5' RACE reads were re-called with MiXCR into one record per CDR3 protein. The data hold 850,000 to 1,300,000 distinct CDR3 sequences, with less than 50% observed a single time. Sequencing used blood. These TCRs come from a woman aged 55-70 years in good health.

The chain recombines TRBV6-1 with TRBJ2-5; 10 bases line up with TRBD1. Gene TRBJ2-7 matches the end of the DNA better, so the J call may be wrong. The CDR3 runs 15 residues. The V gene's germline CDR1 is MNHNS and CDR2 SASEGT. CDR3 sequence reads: CASSEEGTGAYEQYF. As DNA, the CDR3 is TGTGCCAGCAGTGAAGAAGGGACAGGGGCCTACGAGCAGTACTTC.

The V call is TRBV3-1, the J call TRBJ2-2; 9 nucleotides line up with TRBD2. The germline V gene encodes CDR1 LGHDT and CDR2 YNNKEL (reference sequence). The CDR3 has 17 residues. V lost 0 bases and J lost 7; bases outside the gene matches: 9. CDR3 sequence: CASSQDRSSGTNGELFF. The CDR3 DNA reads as TGTGCCAGCAGCCAAGACAGGTCTAGCGGGACTAACGGGGAGCTGTTTTTT.

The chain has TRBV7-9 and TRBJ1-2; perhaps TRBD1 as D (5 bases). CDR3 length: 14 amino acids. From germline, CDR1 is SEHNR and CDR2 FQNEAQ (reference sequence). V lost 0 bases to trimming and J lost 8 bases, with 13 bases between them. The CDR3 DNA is TGTGCCAGCAGCTTAGCAGGGGTGGTGGACGGCTACACCTTC. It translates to CASSLAGVVDGYTF.

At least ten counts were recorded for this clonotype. The CDR3 DNA reads TGTGCCAGCAGTTTATCCGGGACTAGCGCGCTCACCGGGGAGCTGTTTTTT. This gives the protein CASSLSGTSALTGELFF. V usage is TRBV27 and J usage is TRBJ2-2, with 10 positions matching TRBD2. Germline trimming cut 0 bases from V and 4 bases from J; bases unmatched to any gene: 5. This CDR3 region has 17 residues. Germline V gives CDR1 MNHEY, CDR2 SMNVEV (reference sequence).

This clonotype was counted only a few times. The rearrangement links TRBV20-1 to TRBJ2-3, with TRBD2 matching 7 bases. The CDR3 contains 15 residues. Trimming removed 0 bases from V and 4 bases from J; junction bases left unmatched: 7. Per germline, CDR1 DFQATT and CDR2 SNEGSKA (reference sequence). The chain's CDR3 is CSARDWGGSADTQYF. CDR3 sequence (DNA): TGCAGTGCTAGAGATTGGGGCGGGAGCGCAGATACGCAGTATTTT.

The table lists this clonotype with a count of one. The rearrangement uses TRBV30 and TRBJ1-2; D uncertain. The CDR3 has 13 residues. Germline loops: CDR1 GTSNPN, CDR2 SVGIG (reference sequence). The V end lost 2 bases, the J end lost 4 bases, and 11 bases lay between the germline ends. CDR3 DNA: TGTGCCTGGAGTAGGAGTCCCGCCTATGGCTACACCTTC. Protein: CAWSRSPAYGYTF.

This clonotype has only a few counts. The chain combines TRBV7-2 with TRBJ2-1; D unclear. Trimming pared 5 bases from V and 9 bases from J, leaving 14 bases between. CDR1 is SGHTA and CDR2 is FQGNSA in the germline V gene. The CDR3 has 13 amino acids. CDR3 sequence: CASSRRTDVEQFF. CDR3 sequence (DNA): TGTGCCAGCAGCCGCCGCACGGACGTTGAGCAGTTCTTC. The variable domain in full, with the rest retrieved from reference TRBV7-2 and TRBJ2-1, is GAGVSQSPSNKVTEKGKDVELRCDPISGHTALYWYRQSLGQGLEFLIYFQGNSAPDKSGLPSDRFSAERTGGSVSTLTIQRTQQEDSAVYLCASSRRTDVEQFFGPGTRLTVL.

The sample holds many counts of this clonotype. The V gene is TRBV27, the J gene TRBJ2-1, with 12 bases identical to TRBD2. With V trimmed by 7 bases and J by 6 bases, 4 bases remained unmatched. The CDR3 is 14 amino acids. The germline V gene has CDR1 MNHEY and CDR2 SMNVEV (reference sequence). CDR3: CASTASGRANEQFF. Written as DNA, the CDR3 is TGTGCCAGCACCGCTAGCGGGAGGGCCAATGAGCAGTTCTTC.

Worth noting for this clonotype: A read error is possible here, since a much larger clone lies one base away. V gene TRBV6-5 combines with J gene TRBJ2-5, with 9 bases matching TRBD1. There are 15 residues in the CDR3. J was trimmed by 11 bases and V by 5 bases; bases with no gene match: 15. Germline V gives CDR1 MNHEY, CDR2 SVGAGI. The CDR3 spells CASSGRDRAGNEQYF. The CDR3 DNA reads TGTGCCAGCAGTGGCCGGGACAGGGCTGGCAATGAGCAGTACTTC.

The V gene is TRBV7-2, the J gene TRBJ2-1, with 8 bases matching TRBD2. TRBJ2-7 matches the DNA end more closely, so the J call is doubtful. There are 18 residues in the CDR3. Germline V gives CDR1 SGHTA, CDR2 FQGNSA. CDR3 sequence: CASSLMSSGRTYYNEQYF. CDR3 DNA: TGTGCCAGCAGCTTAATGTCTAGCGGGCGTACATACTACAATGAGCAGTACTTC.

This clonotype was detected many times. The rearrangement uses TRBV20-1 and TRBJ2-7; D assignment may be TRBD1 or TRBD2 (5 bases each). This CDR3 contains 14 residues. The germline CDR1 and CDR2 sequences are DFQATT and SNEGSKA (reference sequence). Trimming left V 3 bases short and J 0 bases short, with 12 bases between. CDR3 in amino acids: CSASGASSSYEQYF. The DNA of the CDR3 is TGCAGTGCTAGCGGGGCATCCAGCTCCTACGAGCAGTACTTC.

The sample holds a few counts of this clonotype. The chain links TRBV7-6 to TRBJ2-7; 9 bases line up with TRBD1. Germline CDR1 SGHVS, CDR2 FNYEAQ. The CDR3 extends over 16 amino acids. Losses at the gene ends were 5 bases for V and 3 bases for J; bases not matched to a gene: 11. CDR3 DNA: TGTGCCAGCAGCCCTATACGGGACAGGGTTGTCTACGAGCAGTACTTC. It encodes CASSPIRDRVVYEQYF.

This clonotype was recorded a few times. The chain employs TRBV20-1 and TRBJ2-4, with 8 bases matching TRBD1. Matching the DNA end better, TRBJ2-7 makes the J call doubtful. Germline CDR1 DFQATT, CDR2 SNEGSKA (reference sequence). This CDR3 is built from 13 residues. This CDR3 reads CSAIGQGGYEQYF. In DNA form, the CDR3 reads TGCAGTGCTATCGGACAGGGTGGTTACGAGCAGTACTTC.

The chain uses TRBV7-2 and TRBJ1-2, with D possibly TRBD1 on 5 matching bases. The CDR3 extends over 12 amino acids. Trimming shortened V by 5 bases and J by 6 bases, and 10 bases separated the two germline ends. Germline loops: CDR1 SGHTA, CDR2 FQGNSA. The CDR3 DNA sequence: TGTGCCAGCAGCGATAGGACACATGGCTACACCTTC. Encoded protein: CASSDRTHGYTF.

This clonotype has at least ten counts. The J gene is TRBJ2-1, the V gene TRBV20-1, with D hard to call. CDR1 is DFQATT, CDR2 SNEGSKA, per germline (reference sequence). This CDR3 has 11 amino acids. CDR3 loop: CTPAKPGEQFF. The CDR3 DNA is TGCACCCCCGCTAAGCCTGGTGAGCAGTTCTTC.

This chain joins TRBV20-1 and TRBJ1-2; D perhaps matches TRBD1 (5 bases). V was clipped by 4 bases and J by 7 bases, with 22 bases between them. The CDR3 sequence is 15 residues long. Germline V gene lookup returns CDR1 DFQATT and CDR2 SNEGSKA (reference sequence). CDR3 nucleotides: TGCAGTGCTACTGAGAGGGGTACAGGTTTATTTGGCTACACCTTC. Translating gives CSATERGTGLFGYTF.

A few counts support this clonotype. CDR3 loop: CASSIPKAGGTYEQYF. The CDR3 nucleotides read TGTGCCAGCAGCATCCCAAAAGCGGGGGGAACCTACGAGCAGTACTTC. The chain recombines TRBV11-2 with TRBJ2-7; TRBD2 agrees at 9 bases. V trimming: 5 bases; J trimming: 2 bases; junction bases outside the gene matches: 10. Germline V gene data show CDR1 as SGHAT and CDR2 as FQNNGV. This CDR3 spans 16 amino acids.

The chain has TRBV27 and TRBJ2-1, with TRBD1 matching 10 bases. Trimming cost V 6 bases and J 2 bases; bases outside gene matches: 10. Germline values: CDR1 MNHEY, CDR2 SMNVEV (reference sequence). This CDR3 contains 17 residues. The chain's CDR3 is CASSPDRGVLTYNEQFF. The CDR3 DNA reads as TGTGCCAGCAGCCCGGACAGGGGGGTTCTAACCTACAATGAGCAGTTCTTC.

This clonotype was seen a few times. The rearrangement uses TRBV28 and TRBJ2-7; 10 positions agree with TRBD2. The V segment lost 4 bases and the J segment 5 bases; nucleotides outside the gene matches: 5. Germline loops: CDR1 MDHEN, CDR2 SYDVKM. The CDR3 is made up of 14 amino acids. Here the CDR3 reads CASSYSGRAHEQYF. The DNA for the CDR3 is TGTGCCAGCAGTTACAGCGGGAGGGCCCACGAGCAGTACTTC.

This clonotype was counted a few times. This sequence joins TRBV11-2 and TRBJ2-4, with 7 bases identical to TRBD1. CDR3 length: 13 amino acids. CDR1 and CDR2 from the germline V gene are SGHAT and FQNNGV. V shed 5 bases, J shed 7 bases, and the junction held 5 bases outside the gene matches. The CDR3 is CASSVDRRNIQYF. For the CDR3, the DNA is TGTGCCAGCAGCGTGGACAGGCGGAACATTCAGTACTTC.

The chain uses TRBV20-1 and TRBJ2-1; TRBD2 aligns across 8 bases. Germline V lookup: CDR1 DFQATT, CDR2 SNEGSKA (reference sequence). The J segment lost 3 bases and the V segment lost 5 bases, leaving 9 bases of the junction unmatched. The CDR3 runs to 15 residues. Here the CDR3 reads CSAGKPGGFYNEQFF. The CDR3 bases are TGCAGTGCTGGGAAACCGGGAGGGTTCTACAATGAGCAGTTCTTC.

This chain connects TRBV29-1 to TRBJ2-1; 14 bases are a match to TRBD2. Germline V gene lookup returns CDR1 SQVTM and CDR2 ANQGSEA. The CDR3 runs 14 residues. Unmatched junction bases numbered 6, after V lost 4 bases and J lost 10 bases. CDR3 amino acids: CSVVGLAGGAEQFF. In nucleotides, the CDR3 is TGCAGCGTTGTAGGACTAGCGGGAGGTGCGGAGCAGTTCTTC.

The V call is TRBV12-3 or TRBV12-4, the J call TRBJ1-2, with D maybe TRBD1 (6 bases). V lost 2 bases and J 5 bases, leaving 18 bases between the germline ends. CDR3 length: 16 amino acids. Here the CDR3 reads CASSLYSGGRYYGYTF. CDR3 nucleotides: TGTGCCAGCAGTTTATACAGCGGGGGCAGATATTATGGCTACACCTTC.

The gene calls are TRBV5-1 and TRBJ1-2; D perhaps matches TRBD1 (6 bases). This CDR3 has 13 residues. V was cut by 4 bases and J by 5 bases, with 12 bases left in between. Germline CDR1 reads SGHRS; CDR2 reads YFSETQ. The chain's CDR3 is CASSPETGYGYTF. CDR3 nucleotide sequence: TGCGCCAGCAGCCCAGAGACAGGATATGGCTACACCTTC. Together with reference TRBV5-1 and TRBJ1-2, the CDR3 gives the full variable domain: KAGVTQTPRYLIKTRGQQVTLSCSPISGHRSVSWYQQTPGQGLQFLFEYFSETQRNKGNFPGRFSGRQFSNSRSEMNVSTLELGDSALYLCASSPETGYGYTFGSGTRLTVV.